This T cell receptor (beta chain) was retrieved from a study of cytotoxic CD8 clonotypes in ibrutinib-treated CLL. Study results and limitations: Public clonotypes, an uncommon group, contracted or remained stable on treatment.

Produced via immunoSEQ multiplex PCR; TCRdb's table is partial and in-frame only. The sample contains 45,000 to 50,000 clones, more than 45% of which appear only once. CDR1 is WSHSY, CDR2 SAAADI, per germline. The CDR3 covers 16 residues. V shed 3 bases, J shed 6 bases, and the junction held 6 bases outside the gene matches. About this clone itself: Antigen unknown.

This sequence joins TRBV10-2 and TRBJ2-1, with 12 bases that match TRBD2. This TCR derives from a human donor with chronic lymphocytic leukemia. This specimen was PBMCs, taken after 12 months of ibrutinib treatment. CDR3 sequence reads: CASSDRTSGNANEQFF. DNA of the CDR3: TGCGCCAGCAGTGACCGGACTAGCGGGAACGCCAATGAGCAGTTCTTC.